A single sample is the source of the 28 T cell receptor beta chains below, sequenced in a study of OX40 agonist ivuxolimab in advanced cancers. TCRdb's copy holds only in-frame clones and misses some; the assay was immunoSEQ multiplex PCR. The sample holds approximately 82,000 clones, 70% to 90% seen once. Source: CD4+ or CD8+ T cells sorted from blood, taken in a trial of the OX40 agonist ivuxolimab. The receptor source for this set is an adult with an advanced solid tumor such as melanoma, head and neck, liver or kidney cancer.

The chain uses TRBV6-1 and TRBJ2-3, with 9 bases matching TRBD1. The CDR3 contains 14 residues. Germline CDR1 MNHNS, CDR2 SASEGT. V shed 10 bases and J 1 base; nucleotides not matched to a gene: 6. CDR3 protein: CATHRGQGTDTQYF. The CDR3 DNA sequence: TGTGCCACCCACAGGGGGCAGGGCACAGATACGCAGTATTTT.

This clone occurred a few times. The CDR3: CASSVGGGDLNTEAFF. The CDR3 DNA reads as TGTGCCAGCAGCGTAGGAGGAGGGGACTTGAACACTGAAGCTTTCTTT. The chain carries TRBV9 and TRBJ1-1, with D possibly TRBD1 on 5 matching bases. The CDR3 sequence is 16 residues long. Between the trimmed V and J ends, which lost 0 bases and 0 bases, there was a span of 12 bases. Germline V gene sequence: CDR1 SGDLS, CDR2 YYNGEE.

This sequence joins TRBV7-2 and TRBJ1-2; 7 nucleotides match TRBD1. Germline V gene sequence: CDR1 SGHTA, CDR2 FQGNSA. CDR3 length equals 14 residues. V shed 5 bases and J 8 bases; nucleotides not matched to a gene: 11. In nucleotides, the CDR3 is TGTGCCAGCAGCCCAGGGACAGCACGTCGGGGCTACACCTTC. Its translation is CASSPGTARRGYTF.

CDR3 DNA: TGCGCCAGCAGCTTGTCCAGGCTAACCTACAATGAGCAGTTCTTC. Encoded protein: CASSLSRLTYNEQFF. The V and J genes are TRBV5-1 and TRBJ2-1; D is undetermined. The CDR3 is 15 residues long. The germline gives CDR1 SGHRS, CDR2 YFSETQ. With 1 base removed from V and 2 bases from J, the gap between germline ends came to 10 bases. Supplemented by reference TRBV5-1 and TRBJ2-1, the full variable domain reads KAGVTQTPRYLIKTRGQQVTLSCSPISGHRSVSWYQQTPGQGLQFLFEYFSETQRNKGNFPGRFSGRQFSNSRSEMNVSTLELGDSALYLCASSLSRLTYNEQFFGPGTRLTVL.

This clone came up once. V usage is TRBV18 and J usage is TRBJ2-5, with D perhaps assigned TRBD1 or TRBD2 (5 bases each). The germline V and J ends were trimmed by 9 bases and 6 bases, with 20 bases remaining between them. Germline V CDR1 and CDR2: KGHSH, LQKENI. The CDR3 covers 14 residues. The CDR3 nucleotides are TGTGCCAGTTCTCTAGCAAACGGGGCCAAGACCCAGTACTTC. Translating it yields CASSLANGAKTQYF. The full variable domain, completed using reference TRBV18 and TRBJ2-5, is NAGVMQNPRHLVRRRGQEARLRCSPMKGHSHVYWYRQLPEEGLKFMVYLQKENIIDESGMPKERFSAEFPKEGPSILRIQQVVRGDSAAYFCASSLANGAKTQYFGPGTRLLVL.

The rearrangement uses TRBV5-1 and TRBJ2-3, with 9 bases matching TRBD1. The V gene's germline CDR1 is SGHRS and CDR2 YFSETQ. This CDR3 region has 18 residues. The V gene end was trimmed by 4 bases and the J gene end by 0 bases; junction bases not matched to a gene: 12. The CDR3 DNA follows: TGCGCCAGCAGCGCGGCGACAGGGGGAACGTCGAGCACAGATACGCAGTATTTT. Translation gives CASSAATGGTSSTDTQYF.

The chain combines TRBV19 with TRBJ1-6; D remains ambiguous. The CDR3 has 14 residues. V dropped 7 bases and J dropped 4 bases, with 11 bases sitting between them. Germline CDR1 is LNHDA and CDR2 is SQIVND (reference sequence). CDR3: CASTPGQYNSPLHF. CDR3 in DNA: TGTGCCAGTACTCCCGGTCAGTATAATTCACCCCTCCACTTT.

The V call is TRBV9, the J call TRBJ2-2; D gene uncertain. Germline assignment: CDR1 SGDLS and CDR2 YYNGEE. The V gene lost 0 bases and the J gene lost 0 bases, with 3 bases spanning the gap. The CDR3 has 14 residues. The CDR3 spells CASSVATNTGELFF. The DNA for the CDR3 is TGTGCCAGCAGCGTAGCCACGAACACCGGGGAGCTGTTTTTT. The complete variable domain, with remaining parts taken from reference TRBV9 and TRBJ2-2, reads DSGVTQTPKHLITATGQRVTLRCSPRSGDLSVYWYQQSLDQGLQFLIQYYNGEERAKGNILERFSAQQFPDLHSELNLSSLELGDSALYFCASSVATNTGELFFGEGSRLTVL.

DNA of the CDR3: TGTGCCACTCGAGGGACTAGCGGGGGATACCAAGAGACCCAGTACTTC. Amino acids: CATRGTSGGYQETQYF. The chain joins TRBV19 to TRBJ2-5, with TRBD2 identical over 14 bases. V gave up 10 bases and J gave up 0 bases; unmatched junction bases: 7. Germline V lookup: CDR1 LNHDA, CDR2 SQIVND (reference sequence). The CDR3 has 16 residues.

This clone appeared a single time. The chain links TRBV5-1 to TRBJ2-2, with 11 bases lining up with TRBD2. CDR1 and CDR2 (germline): SGHRS, YFSETQ. The V and J ends lost 0 bases and 0 bases, in that order; junction bases with no gene match: 1. The CDR3 sequence is 17 residues long. The CDR3 DNA reads TGCGCCAGCAGCTTGGCGGGACTAGCGGCGAACACCGGGGAGCTGTTTTTT. This sequence encodes CASSLAGLAANTGELFF.

This chain links TRBV18 with TRBJ1-5, with D unresolved. The V and J ends lost 6 bases and 1 base respectively, with 22 bases between them. From germline, CDR1 is KGHSH and CDR2 LQKENI. The CDR3 sequence is 18 residues long. CDR3 DNA: TGTGCCAGCTCCCCAGGACCTTCGGGGTCGGGGAGCAATCAGCCCCAGCATTTT. This translates into CASSPGPSGSGSNQPQHF.

The chain couples TRBV7-6 to TRBJ2-1, with TRBD1 as a possible D gene (7 bases). The CDR3 contains 12 residues. The V end lost 3 bases, the J end lost 10 bases, and 10 bases lay between the germline ends. Per germline, CDR1 SGHVS and CDR2 FNYEAQ. The CDR3 coding sequence is TGTGCCAGCAGCTTTCAGGGGGGCGAGCAGTTCTTC. Its translation is CASSFQGGEQFF. The whole variable domain, remainder taken from reference TRBV7-6 and TRBJ2-1, is GAGVSQSPRYKVTKRGQDVALRCDPISGHVSLYWYRQALGQGPEFLTYFNYEAQQDKSGLPNDRFSAERPEGSISTLTIQRTEQRDSAMYRCASSFQGGEQFFGPGTRLTVL.

The chain combines TRBV30 with TRBJ1-6; D uncertain. V dropped 4 bases and J dropped 8 bases, with 12 bases sitting between them. The CDR3 totals 13 residues. CDR1 is GTSNPN, CDR2 SVGIG, per germline (reference sequence). The CDR3 nucleotides are TGTGCCTGGAAATGGGCGAGGGATTCACCCCTCCACTTT. Its translation is CAWKWARDSPLHF.

This clone has only one observation. The rearrangement uses TRBV7-2 and TRBJ2-3; TRBD2 matches at 7 bases. The CDR3 is made up of 14 amino acids. J gave up 3 bases and V 0 bases, and 0 bases lay outside the gene matches. Germline CDR1 reads SGHTA; CDR2 reads FQGNSA. The CDR3 loop reads CASSLAGGTDTQYF. CDR3 nucleotides: TGTGCCAGCAGCTTAGCGGGGGGGACAGATACGCAGTATTTT.

This clone has only one observation. The chain couples TRBV5-6 to TRBJ2-1, with 13 bases fitting TRBD2. Germline assignment: CDR1 SGHDT and CDR2 YYEEEE. The junction had 9 bases not matched to a gene; V was cut back by 1 base and J by 8 bases. The CDR3 spans 17 residues. For the CDR3, the DNA is TGTGCCAGCAGCTTGTCTTCCACTAGCGGGGGGGCCTATGAGCAGTTCTTC. Amino acid sequence: CASSLSSTSGGAYEQFF.

This chain connects TRBV11-1 to TRBJ1-4; TRBD1 matches 7 bases. This CDR3 comprises 13 residues. Germline values: CDR1 SGHAT, CDR2 FQDESV (reference sequence). Trimming at V came to 5 bases and at J to 7 bases, leaving 4 bases not matched to a gene. CDR3 bases: TGTGCCAGCAGCGACAGGGATTTTGAAAAACTGTTTTTT. It is translated as CASSDRDFEKLFF.

J is TRBJ1-1 and V is TRBV4-1, with D maybe TRBD1 (6 bases). Trimming removed 2 bases from V and 5 bases from J, with 15 bases in between. The CDR3 consists of 15 residues. Germline loops: CDR1 MGHRA, CDR2 YSYEKL. The CDR3 DNA is TGCGCCAGCAGCCAATGGGACATGGTGGTGACTGAAGCTTTCTTT. It encodes CASSQWDMVVTEAFF.

The chain couples TRBV5-1 to TRBJ1-3; 10 nucleotides match TRBD1. Germline CDR1 is SGHRS and CDR2 is YFSETQ. The CDR3 has 14 amino acids. V dropped 4 bases and J dropped 7; count of bases not matched to a gene: 5. The CDR3 DNA reads as TGCGCCAGCAGCCCGGACAGGGGGGGGAACACCATATATTTT. This gives the protein CASSPDRGGNTIYF.

The CDR3 here is CASARDRTYEQYF. Here the CDR3 DNA reads TGTGCCAGCGCCCGGGACAGAACCTACGAGCAGTACTTC. This chain links TRBV18 with TRBJ2-7; 7 bases line up with TRBD1. Unmatched junction bases numbered 6, after V lost 8 bases and J lost 2 bases. This CDR3 comprises 13 residues. Germline V CDR1 and CDR2: KGHSH, LQKENI.

This clone was observed once. The chain links TRBV11-3 to TRBJ2-3; 11 nucleotides match TRBD2. Germline trimming cut 1 base from V and 3 bases from J; bases unmatched to any gene: 3. The CDR3 covers 16 residues. CDR1 is SGHNT and CDR2 is YENEEA in the germline V gene. The CDR3 sequence is CASSLAGTSGTDTQYF. The CDR3 bases are TGTGCCAGCAGCTTAGCTGGGACTAGCGGTACAGATACGCAGTATTTT. The variable domain in full, completed from reference TRBV11-3 and TRBJ2-3, reads EAGVVQSPRYKIIEKKQPVAFWCNPISGHNTLYWYLQNLGQGPELLIRYENEEAVDDSQLPKDRFSAERLKGVDSTLKIQPAELGDSAVYLCASSLAGTSGTDTQYFGPGTRLTVL.

This clone was picked up a small number of times. The V gene is TRBV7-9, the J gene TRBJ1-1; no firm D call. Per the germline V gene, CDR1 is SEHNR and CDR2 is FQNEAQ (reference sequence). CDR3 size: 11 residues. The germline V and J ends were trimmed by 1 base and 3 bases, with 0 bases remaining between them. CDR3 sequence: CASSLDTEAFF. CDR3 DNA sequence: TGTGCCAGCAGCTTAGACACTGAAGCTTTCTTT. The full variable domain, its missing parts supplied by reference TRBV7-9 and TRBJ1-1, is DTGVSQNPRHKITKRGQNVTFRCDPISEHNRLYWYRQTLGQGPEFLTYFQNEAQLEKSRLLSDRFSAERPKGSFSTLEIQRTEQGDSAMYLCASSLDTEAFFGQGTRLTVV.

The rearrangement joins TRBV6-5 to TRBJ1-6; D is undetermined. The V end was cut by 0 bases, the J end by 0 bases, with 6 bases between. Germline assignment: CDR1 MNHEY and CDR2 SVGAGI. This CDR3 has 16 residues. CDR3 sequence (DNA): TGTGCCAGCAGTTACTCGCGCTCCTCCTATAATTCACCCCTCCACTTT. It encodes CASSYSRSSYNSPLHF.

The rearrangement links TRBV7-2 to TRBJ2-3; TRBD2 agrees at 8 bases. In germline, CDR1 is SGHTA, CDR2 FQGNSA. This CDR3 comprises 18 residues. V shed 4 bases, J shed 0 bases, and the junction held 12 bases outside the gene matches. The CDR3 DNA reads TGTGCCAGCAGCTCGAACCCCTCTCGCGGGGGGAGCACAGATACGCAGTATTTT. Amino acid sequence: CASSSNPSRGGSTDTQYF.

V is TRBV10-1 and J is TRBJ1-4, with unresolved D. CDR3 length equals 13 residues. V lost 2 bases, J lost 5 bases, and 6 bases lay in between. CDR1 and CDR2 (germline): WNHNN, SYGVQD (reference sequence). CDR3 DNA sequence: TGCGCCAGCAGTGAGCCGGGGAATGAAAAACTGTTTTTT. Translated: CASSEPGNEKLFF.

V is TRBV27 and J is TRBJ2-6; the match to TRBD1 covers 10 bases. The CDR3 length is 19 residues. Germline CDR1 reads MNHEY; CDR2 reads SMNVEV (reference sequence). V was pared by 3 bases and J by 1 base, with 9 bases of the junction left unmatched. The CDR3 here is CASSLARQGAKSGANVLTF. DNA for the CDR3: TGTGCCAGCAGTTTGGCTCGACAGGGGGCAAAGTCTGGGGCCAACGTCCTGACTTTC.

The J gene is TRBJ1-5, the V gene TRBV30; D gene unclear. Trimming left V 0 bases short and J 2 bases short, with 8 bases between. Germline V CDR1 and CDR2: GTSNPN, SVGIG (reference sequence). CDR3 length: 14 residues. CDR3 residues: CAWSVGSGNQPQHF. The CDR3 DNA sequence: TGTGCCTGGAGTGTGGGTAGCGGCAATCAGCCCCAGCATTTT.

The chain recombines TRBV12-5 with TRBJ2-6; a weak D match, TRBD1 (5 bases). The CDR3 extends over 14 amino acids. The germline V and J ends were trimmed by 6 bases and 11 bases, with 17 bases remaining between them. Germline V gives CDR1 LGHNT, CDR2 FRNRAP. CDR3 sequence reads: CASGLDSLRDVLTF. The CDR3 bases are TGTGCTAGTGGCCTTGACAGCCTCAGGGACGTCCTGACTTTC.

This chain connects TRBV7-2 to TRBJ1-1; D call uncertain. The V and J ends lost 6 bases and 0 bases respectively, with 11 bases between them. The CDR3 is 14 amino acids. Germline V gene sequence: CDR1 SGHTA, CDR2 FQGNSA. The CDR3 DNA is TGTGCCAGCAGTTCTAACACCTTGAACACTGAAGCTTTCTTT. It specifies CASSSNTLNTEAFF.